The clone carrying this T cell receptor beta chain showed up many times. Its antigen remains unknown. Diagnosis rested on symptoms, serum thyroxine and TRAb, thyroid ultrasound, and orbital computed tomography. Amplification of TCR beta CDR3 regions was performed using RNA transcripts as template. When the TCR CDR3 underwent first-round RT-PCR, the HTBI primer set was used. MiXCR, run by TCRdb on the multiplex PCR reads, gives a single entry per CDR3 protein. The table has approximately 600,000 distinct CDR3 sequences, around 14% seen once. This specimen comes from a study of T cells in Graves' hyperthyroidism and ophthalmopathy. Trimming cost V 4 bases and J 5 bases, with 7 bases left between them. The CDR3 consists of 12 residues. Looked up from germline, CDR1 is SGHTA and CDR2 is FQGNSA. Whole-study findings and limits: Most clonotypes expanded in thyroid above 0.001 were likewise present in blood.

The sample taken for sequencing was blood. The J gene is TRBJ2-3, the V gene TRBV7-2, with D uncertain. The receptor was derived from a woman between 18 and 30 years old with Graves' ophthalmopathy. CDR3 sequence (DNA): TGTGCCAGCAGCTCGCCTAAAGATACGCAGTATTTT. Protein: CASSSPKDTQYF.